This record looks at one T cell receptor (beta chain) sequence and its context. Its antigen remains unidentified. An end of the junction does not agree with germline; a read error may underlie this. The entry originates in a study of shared clonotypes between healthy human individuals. Study-level points and caveats: Sequencing depth was expected to affect clonotype sharing among donors.

TCRdb keeps only in-frame clones here, not all; method: immunoSEQ multiplex PCR. The table has 300,000 to 400,000 clones, 87% seen once. CDR3 length: 12 residues. The germline V gene encodes CDR1 MDHEN and CDR2 SYDVKM. The clonotype was recovered from a man aged 18 to 29 in good health. The chain is built from TRBV28 and TRBJ1-1, with D perhaps matching TRBD1 (5 bases). The sequencing sample was made of memory CD8+ T cells sorted from blood. Subset indicated: CD45RO+ cells pooled with CCR7-negative TemRA cells. CDR3 sequence (DNA): TGCGTTAGCTCCTACGGGGGGGCTGAAGCTTTCTTT. It codes for CVSSYGGAEAFF.